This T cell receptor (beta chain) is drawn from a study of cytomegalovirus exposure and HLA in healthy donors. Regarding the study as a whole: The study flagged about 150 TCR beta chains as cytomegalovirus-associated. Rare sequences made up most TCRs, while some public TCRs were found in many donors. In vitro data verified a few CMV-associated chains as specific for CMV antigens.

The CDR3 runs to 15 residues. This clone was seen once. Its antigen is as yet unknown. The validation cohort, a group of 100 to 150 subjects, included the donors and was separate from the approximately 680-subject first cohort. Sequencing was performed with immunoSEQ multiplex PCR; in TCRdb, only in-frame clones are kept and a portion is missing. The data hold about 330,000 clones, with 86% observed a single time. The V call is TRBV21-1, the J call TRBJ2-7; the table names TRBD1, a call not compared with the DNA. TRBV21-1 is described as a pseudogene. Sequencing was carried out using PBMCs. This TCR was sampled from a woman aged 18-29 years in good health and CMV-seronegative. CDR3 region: CASSMHGQGTYEQYF. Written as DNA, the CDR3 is TGTGCCAGCAGCATGCACGGACAGGGGACCTACGAGCAGTACTTC.